These T cell receptor beta chains were read from a single sample in a study of T cell repertoires in cytomegalovirus infection. TCRdb re-derived calls from the reads in MiXCR, one entry per CDR3 protein. The sample includes roughly 800,000 distinct CDR3 sequences, approximately 32% of them seen just once. Antigens for these TCRs are unknown. This specimen was cultured CD8+ T cells from PBMCs, taken from culture after CMV antigen stimulation. Source of these receptors: a human donor in good health (CMV status not recorded). Some clones in this sample may be carry-over from other donors' samples. The CDR3 runs from the conserved cysteine through the conserved F or W. D genes are given only for firm matches. Expanded clones are given a class, and other clones once, few, many or no size at all.

d_gene | j_gene | abundance | v_gene | CDR3aa | CDR3nt
- | TRBJ2-1 | - | TRBV19 | CASSGEGVGYYNEQFF | TGTGCCAGTAGTGGCGAGGGAGTGGGATACTACAATGAGCAGTTCTTC
- | TRBJ1-5 | few | TRBV6-2/TRBV6-3 | CASSYSIPSNQPQHF | TGTGCCAGCAGTTACTCCATTCCCAGCAATCAGCCCCAGCATTTT
TRBD2 | TRBJ2-5 | - | TRBV7-3 | CASSSPPQGGEETQYF | TGTGCCAGCAGCTCACCCCCCCAGGGAGGGGAAGAGACCCAGTACTTC
- | TRBJ2-3 | - | TRBV7-6 | CASSLARGLWSDTQYF | TGTGCCAGCAGCTTGGCCAGGGGTTTATGGTCAGATACGCAGTATTTT
- | TRBJ1-4 | - | TRBV7-2 | CASSRVLWDEKLFF | TGTGCTAGCAGCCGGGTCTTGTGGGATGAAAAACTGTTTTTT
TRBD1 | TRBJ1-5 | few | TRBV7-9 | CASSLGGVGTGGNQPQHF | TGTGCCAGCAGCTTGGGAGGGGTCGGGACAGGGGGCAATCAGCCCCAGCATTTT
- | TRBJ1-3 | many | TRBV7-2 | CASSTRPSMTGAYSGNTIYF | TGTGCCAGCAGCACACGGCCCTCTATGACAGGAGCCTACTCTGGAAACACCATATATTTT
- | TRBJ1-4 | - | TRBV7-3 | CASSLRGENEKLFF | TGTGCCAGCAGCTTGAGGGGGGAGAATGAAAAACTGTTTTTT
TRBD1 | TRBJ1-2 | - | TRBV28 | CASRVDREGGYTF | TGTGCCAGCAGGGTGGACAGGGAGGGAGGCTACACCTTC
- | TRBJ1-1 | few | TRBV5-1 | CASSQGGVGAFF | TGCGCCAGCAGCCAAGGTGGGGTGGGGGCTTTCTTT
TRBD1 | TRBJ2-1 | few | TRBV6-6 | CASRAGTGSAYNEQFF | TGTGCCAGCAGGGCCGGGACAGGGTCGGCTTACAATGAGCAGTTCTTC
- | TRBJ1-5 | - | TRBV6-2/TRBV6-3 | CASRDNPLQPQHF | TGTGCCAGCAGGGATAACCCTCTTCAGCCCCAGCATTTT
- | TRBJ1-1 | few | TRBV19 | CASAYSLNTEAFF | TGTGCCAGCGCTTACTCATTGAACACTGAAGCTTTCTTT
- | TRBJ1-2 | - | TRBV6-6 | CASTYPGTGYGYTF | TGTGCCAGCACCTACCCCGGGACCGGCTATGGCTACACCTTC
TRBD1 | TRBJ2-2 | - | TRBV12-3/TRBV12-4 | CASSFSRGQPTGELFF | TGTGCCAGCAGTTTTAGCAGGGGACAGCCCACCGGGGAGCTGTTTTTT
TRBD1 | TRBJ1-2 | - | TRBV9 | CASSVALRTGALGYTF | TGTGCCAGCAGCGTAGCTCTCCGGACAGGGGCGCTTGGCTACACCTTC
- | TRBJ2-3 | few | TRBV7-9 | CASSQKVVRVADTQYF | TGTGCCAGCAGCCAAAAGGTAGTCAGGGTGGCAGATACGCAGTATTTT